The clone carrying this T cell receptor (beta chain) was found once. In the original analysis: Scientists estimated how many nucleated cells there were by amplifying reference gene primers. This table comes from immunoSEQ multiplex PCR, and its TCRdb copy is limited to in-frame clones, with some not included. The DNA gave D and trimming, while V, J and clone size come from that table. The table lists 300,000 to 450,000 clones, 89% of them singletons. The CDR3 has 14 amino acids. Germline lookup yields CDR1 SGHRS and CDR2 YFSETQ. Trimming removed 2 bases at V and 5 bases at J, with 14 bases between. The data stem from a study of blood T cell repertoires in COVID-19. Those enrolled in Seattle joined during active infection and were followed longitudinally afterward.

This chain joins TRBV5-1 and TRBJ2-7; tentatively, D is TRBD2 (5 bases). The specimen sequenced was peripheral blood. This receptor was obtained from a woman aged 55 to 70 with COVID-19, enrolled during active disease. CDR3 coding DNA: TGCGCCAGCAGCTTCTCTAGCTGGCGGGACGAGCAGTACTTC. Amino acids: CASSFSSWRDEQYF.